This TCR beta chain was sequenced in a study of shared clonotypes between healthy human individuals (dated by TCRdb to 2018 to 2020). Concerning the study at large: The cohort comprised two women and a few men aged 18 to 49 years. For each donor, three plates each were used for CD4 naive and CD4 memory, two plates were used for CD8 naive, and one plate was used for CD8 memory. The study deeply sequenced blood TCR repertoires of about 5 healthy adults to estimate repertoire size and the extent of clonotype sharing between individuals. To increase sequencing depth and limit assay-specific biases, TCR repertoire library preparation and sequencing were carried out by different laboratories using diverse techniques. Per donor, leukapheresis produced somewhere between about 0.94 and 9.5 billion PBMCs. Overall study outcomes, separate from this receptor: Based on pairwise subsampling, the degree of clonotype sharing among donors was expected to be affected by sequencing depth. Naive subsets generally had larger estimated clonotype richness than memory subsets. Even with the large sequencing depth, rarefaction of the sorted-subset datasets indicated that sequencing was incomplete. Sampling was limited to blood, and TCR repertoires in tissue likely differ from TCR repertoires in blood. Across several donors, roughly 5.4% of naive CD4, 3.5% of naive CD8, about 2% of memory CD4, and around 0.4% of memory CD8 clonotypes were shared. Compared with non-shared clonotypes, clonotypes shared by all four sorted-subset donors had higher generation probabilities. Because the study included only a small number of donors, the genetic and exposure-history diversity represented was limited.

Donors were healthy HIV-negative adults with no recently reported acute infections or vaccinations. Every donor was a Caucasian adult residing in Nashville, Tennessee, USA. CD4+ T cells were enriched through magnetic negative selection, after which naive cells were positively selected on CD45RA and the remaining negative fraction served as the memory subset. Blood was collected by leukapheresis, and PBMCs were isolated by Ficoll-Histopaque density gradient centrifugation and then cryopreserved in liquid nitrogen vapor phase. Analytical flow cytometry was used to check the purity and quantity of every magnetically sorted T cell population. From each sorted fraction, genomic DNA was isolated and quantified by UV absorbance on a Nanodrop 2000c. Notes on this clone: The target of this receptor is not known. Base qualities are not recorded, but no much larger clone differs from it by a single base.

TCR CDR3 regions were amplified from genomic DNA by multiplex PCR using the deep immunoSEQ assay. Genomic DNA extracted from each cell subset was distributed evenly over all wells of several immunoSEQ 96-well plates, and each plate served as one replicate. For sorted subsets, approximately 210 ng of genomic DNA, equivalent to around 31,000 T cell genomes, went into each replicate PCR. The purified libraries were quantified using a Qubit 3.0 fluorometer, sized with a Bioanalyzer 2100, and then quantified again using the KAPA Library Quantification kit. Each immunoSEQ 96-well plate was sequenced on its own single-read 150-cycle Illumina NextSeq 550 flow cell. The study's own analysis went as follows. The immunoSEQ output contained only junctional sequences without quality scores, so filtering could not match that applied to full-length reads. To assign V/J genes and CDR3, sequences were annotated against IMGT germline references using PyIR, a Python wrapper for IgBLAST v1.9. Reads with weak V/J assignments (E-value above 1e-6), missing CDR3, stop codons, out-of-frame junctions, or ambiguous translated residues were removed. V3J clonotypes were defined by identical inferred V gene, J gene, and CDR3 amino acid sequence. To compute the percentage overlap between repertoires, the number of shared unique clonotypes was divided by the size of the smaller repertoire. Three approaches were used to assess repertoire richness: RTK rarefaction, the Chao1 estimator, and Recon v2.1 estimates of unobserved clonotypes. Generation probabilities for all TCRbeta clonotypes obtained by the gDNA method from a handful of donors were computed using OLGA. TCRdb carries this immuneACCESS record with in-frame sequences only. Its versions omit some clonotypes, under half of them owing to an unresolved V gene in the studies checked, with the rest unexplained. V, J and clone size derive from that table, while D and trimming were established from the DNA sequence. This sample is represented by about 680,000 clones; less than 80% of them were singletons. The ten largest account for roughly 1.9% of the sample.

The CDR3 contains 13 residues, cysteine and phenylalanine counted. Only the CDR3 portion is preserved as DNA: 39 bases, with reading frame beginning at the first base. V sheds 0 bases and J sheds 8 bases, leaving 10 bases between their ends. CDR1 MNHEY and CDR2 SMNVEV were looked up in the germline V gene (reference sequence). The rearrangement joined TRBV27 to TRBJ1-1; no D segment can be confidently identified. The sample was memory CD4+ T cells sorted from blood. The sample's cell subset or site, from its label and the paper: CD45RA-negative fraction. The sequence derives from a woman in her twenties or thirties in good health. The CDR3 region reads CASSLSLSGEAFF. The base sequence is TGTGCCAGCAGTTTATCCCTCTCTGGGGAAGCTTTCTTT.